One TCR beta chain is described in this entry. Its specificity is not known. Measured with immunoSEQ multiplex PCR; TCRdb has only the in-frame clones, and not every one. The sample has approximately 55,000 clones, about nine tenths seen once; the top ten hold roughly 17%. The CDR3 sequence is 12 residues long. Germline V gives CDR1 GTSNPN, CDR2 SVGIG (reference sequence). The data stem from a study of OX40 agonist ivuxolimab in advanced cancers. Findings and limits, study-wide: The study found among the lowest clonal expansion in partial responders at 0.1-3.0 mg/kg.

The receptor was derived from an adult with an advanced solid tumor such as melanoma, head and neck, liver or kidney cancer. The source material was CD4+ or CD8+ T cells sorted from blood, sampled in a trial of the OX40 agonist ivuxolimab. The chain links TRBV30 to TRBJ2-1; tentatively, D is TRBD1 (7 bases). CDR3 coding DNA: TGTTTGTGGTCCAGGGGGGCAAATGAGCAGTTCTTC. Its protein product is CLWSRGANEQFF.